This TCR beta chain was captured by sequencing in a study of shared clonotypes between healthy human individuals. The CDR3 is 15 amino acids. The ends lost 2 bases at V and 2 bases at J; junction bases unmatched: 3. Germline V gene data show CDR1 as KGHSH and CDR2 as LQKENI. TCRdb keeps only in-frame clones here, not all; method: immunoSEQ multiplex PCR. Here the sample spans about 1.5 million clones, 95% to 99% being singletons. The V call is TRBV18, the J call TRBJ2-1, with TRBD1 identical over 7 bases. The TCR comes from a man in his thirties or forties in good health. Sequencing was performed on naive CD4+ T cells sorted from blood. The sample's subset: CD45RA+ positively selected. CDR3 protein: CASSPWTGTYNEQFF. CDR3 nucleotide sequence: TGTGCCAGCTCACCATGGACAGGCACCTACAATGAGCAGTTCTTC.